These 16 T cell receptor beta chains came from one sample sequenced in a study of CD8+CD57+ T cells in acquired aplastic anemia. Patients chosen for sequencing had shown CD8+CD57+ cell expansion by flow cytometry. Genomic DNA provided the template from which TCR beta VDJ and CDR3 profiles were obtained. TCRdb re-derived calls from the reads in MiXCR, one entry per CDR3 protein. Of approximately 300,000 distinct CDR3 sequences in the sample, 45% to 65% were seen once. Sample: sorted CD4+, CD8+, or CD8+CD57+ T cells (not recorded which) from PBMCs. The receptors were sampled from a human donor with aplastic anemia.

The chain carries TRBV7-9 and TRBJ1-6, with D possibly matching TRBD1 (5 bases). V gave up 4 bases and J gave up 10 bases, with 14 bases separating them. The CDR3 is 14 amino acids. The germline gives CDR1 SEHNR, CDR2 FQNEAQ (reference sequence). CDR3 sequence (DNA): TGTGCCAGCAGCTCAGGGACGGCCCGCTCACCCCTCCACTTT. Its protein is CASSSGTARSPLHF.

This clonotype was seen a few times. This chain links TRBV20-1 with TRBJ2-1, with D possibly being TRBD2 (6 bases). There are 14 residues in the CDR3. Per germline, CDR1 DFQATT and CDR2 SNEGSKA (reference sequence). V was pared by 6 bases and J by 8 bases, with 20 bases between. The CDR3 sequence is CSAQPGLTPHEQFF. The CDR3 DNA reads as TGCAGTGCACAACCGGGACTGACCCCTCATGAGCAGTTCTTC.

The chain links TRBV5-1 to TRBJ1-2, with 7 bases that match TRBD1. The V segment lost 0 bases and the J segment 11 bases; nucleotides outside the gene matches: 1. The germline V gene encodes CDR1 SGHRS and CDR2 YFSETQ. CDR3 size: 11 residues. Written as DNA, the CDR3 is TGCGCCAGCAGCTTGGAGGGGGCATACACCTTC. This sequence encodes CASSLEGAYTF.

The chain couples TRBV5-6 to TRBJ2-7, with 10 positions matching TRBD1. The CDR3 totals 14 residues. Trimming at V came to 6 bases and at J to 1 base, leaving 4 bases not matched to a gene. Germline CDR1 and CDR2: SGHDT and YYEEEE. The CDR3 region has the DNA TGTGCCAGCATCGGGACAGGGGAATCCTACGAGCAGTACTTC. The encoded protein is CASIGTGESYEQYF.

This clonotype was detected only once. The V gene is TRBV19, the J gene TRBJ1-2; D ambiguous. The CDR3 has 15 residues. CDR1 is LNHDA and CDR2 is SQIVND in the germline V gene (reference sequence). V was clipped by 7 bases and J by 8 bases, with 23 bases between them. CDR3 sequence reads: CASNNSIGGNDGYTF. Here the CDR3 DNA reads TGTGCCAGTAATAATTCCATCGGTGGTAACGACGGCTACACCTTC.

The chain recombines TRBV24-1 with TRBJ2-1, with 8 bases identical to TRBD1. The CDR3 is 16 amino acids. CDR1 is KGHDR and CDR2 is SFDVKD in the germline V gene. With 4 bases clipped from V and 4 bases from J, the junction kept 8 bases outside the gene matches. The CDR3 DNA sequence: TGTGCCACCAGTGAATTTCAGGGGGCGCCTTACAATGAGCAGTTCTTC. It translates to CATSEFQGAPYNEQFF.

This clonotype was picked up many times. V usage is TRBV15 and J usage is TRBJ2-4, with 12 bases identical to TRBD2. The germline V gene has CDR1 LNHNV and CDR2 YYDKDF (reference sequence). The junction had 15 bases not matched to a gene; V was cut back by 0 bases and J by 3 bases. The CDR3 has 21 residues. In DNA form, the CDR3 reads TGTGCCACCAGCAGAGATTTACTAGCGGGAGGCATAGGAAGGGACAAAAACATTCAGTACTTC. This translates into CATSRDLLAGGIGRDKNIQYF.

This clonotype came up many times. The chain recombines TRBV5-1 with TRBJ2-3; 9 bases fit TRBD1. The CDR3 has 15 residues. CDR1 is SGHRS, CDR2 YFSETQ, per germline. The ends lost 0 bases at V and 3 bases at J; junction bases unmatched: 2. The CDR3 sequence is CASSLVGQGTDTQYF. In DNA form, the CDR3 reads TGCGCCAGCAGCTTGGTGGGACAGGGAACAGATACGCAGTATTTT.

At least ten counts were recorded for this clonotype. V and J are TRBV5-1 and TRBJ2-5; D is unclear. With 4 bases removed from V and 0 bases from J, the gap between germline ends came to 13 bases. CDR1 SGHRS and CDR2 YFSETQ come from the germline V gene. This CDR3 spans 15 amino acids. This CDR3 reads CASSRSSGDQETQYF. The CDR3 bases are TGCGCCAGCAGCCGTTCAAGTGGGGACCAAGAGACCCAGTACTTC. The whole variable domain, remainder taken from reference TRBV5-1 and TRBJ2-5, is KAGVTQTPRYLIKTRGQQVTLSCSPISGHRSVSWYQQTPGQGLQFLFEYFSETQRNKGNFPGRFSGRQFSNSRSEMNVSTLELGDSALYLCASSRSSGDQETQYFGPGTRLLVL.

This chain connects TRBV9 to TRBJ2-1, with 7 bases that match TRBD2. CDR3 size: 13 residues. Looked up from germline, CDR1 is SGDLS and CDR2 is YYNGEE. Trimming cost V 4 bases and J 12 bases; bases outside gene matches: 10. The CDR3: CASSPLGGWGQFF. In DNA form, the CDR3 reads TGTGCCAGCAGCCCCCTGGGGGGGTGGGGGCAGTTCTTC.

This clonotype has ten or more counts. The gene calls are TRBV3-1 and TRBJ2-5; the match to TRBD1 covers 10 bases. Trimming removed 2 bases from V and 4 bases from J; junction bases left unmatched: 7. The CDR3 has 16 amino acids. Germline lookup yields CDR1 LGHDT and CDR2 YNNKEL (reference sequence). The CDR3 region has the DNA TGTGCCAGCAGCCAACCTAGACAGGGGGCGCGAGAGACCCAGTACTTC. Translation: CASSQPRQGARETQYF.

This rearrangement joins TRBV29-1 to TRBJ2-2; TRBD2 is a possible D gene (5 bases). Germline CDR1 is SQVTM and CDR2 is ANQGSEA. The germline V and J ends were trimmed by 4 bases and 13 bases, with 10 bases remaining between them. This CDR3 has 10 residues. As DNA, the CDR3 is TGCAGCGTTGTAGTCGGAGGGCTGTTTTTT. It translates to CSVVVGGLFF.

The chain has TRBV20-1 and TRBJ1-1; D gene unclear. The CDR3 consists of 14 residues. Germline V gene data show CDR1 as DFQATT and CDR2 as SNEGSKA (reference sequence). The ends were cut back, 3 bases at V and 0 bases at J, with 11 bases in the middle. CDR3 DNA: TGCAGTGCTAGTTCCGCAGGCCTGAACACTGAAGCTTTCTTT. Translating it yields CSASSAGLNTEAFF.

This sequence joins TRBV20-1 and TRBJ2-1; 11 nucleotides match TRBD2. Losses at the gene ends were 3 bases for V and 8 bases for J; bases not matched to a gene: 9. CDR3 length: 15 residues. The germline CDR1 and CDR2 sequences are DFQATT and SNEGSKA (reference sequence). The CDR3 DNA is TGCAGTGCTAGGCTCCTGCTAGCGGGAGGCTATGAGCAGTTCTTC. It codes for CSARLLLAGGYEQFF.

This chain uses TRBV7-8 with TRBJ2-1; D may be TRBD2 (7 bases). Germline loops: CDR1 SGHVS, CDR2 FQNEAQ. The V gene lost 3 bases and the J gene lost 2 bases, with 17 bases spanning the gap. This CDR3 is built from 17 residues. The CDR3 bases are TGTGCCAGCAGCTTCTCTTCTGGGGGGGCCGCCTACAATGAGCAGTTCTTC. This encodes CASSFSSGGAAYNEQFF. Variable domain in full (rest from reference TRBV7-8 and TRBJ2-1): GAGVSQSPRYKVAKRGQDVALRCDPISGHVSLFWYQQALGQGPEFLTYFQNEAQLDKSGLPSDRFFAERPEGSVSTLKIQRTQQEDSAVYLCASSFSSGGAAYNEQFFGPGTRLTVL.

The genes are TRBV10-3 and TRBJ2-5; D unclear. The CDR3 consists of 12 residues. The germline CDR1 and CDR2 sequences are ENHRY and SYGVKD. V gave up 3 bases and J gave up 0 bases, with 2 bases separating them. CDR3 coding DNA: TGTGCCATCAGTGAAAACCAAGAGACCCAGTACTTC. Amino acid sequence: CAISENQETQYF.